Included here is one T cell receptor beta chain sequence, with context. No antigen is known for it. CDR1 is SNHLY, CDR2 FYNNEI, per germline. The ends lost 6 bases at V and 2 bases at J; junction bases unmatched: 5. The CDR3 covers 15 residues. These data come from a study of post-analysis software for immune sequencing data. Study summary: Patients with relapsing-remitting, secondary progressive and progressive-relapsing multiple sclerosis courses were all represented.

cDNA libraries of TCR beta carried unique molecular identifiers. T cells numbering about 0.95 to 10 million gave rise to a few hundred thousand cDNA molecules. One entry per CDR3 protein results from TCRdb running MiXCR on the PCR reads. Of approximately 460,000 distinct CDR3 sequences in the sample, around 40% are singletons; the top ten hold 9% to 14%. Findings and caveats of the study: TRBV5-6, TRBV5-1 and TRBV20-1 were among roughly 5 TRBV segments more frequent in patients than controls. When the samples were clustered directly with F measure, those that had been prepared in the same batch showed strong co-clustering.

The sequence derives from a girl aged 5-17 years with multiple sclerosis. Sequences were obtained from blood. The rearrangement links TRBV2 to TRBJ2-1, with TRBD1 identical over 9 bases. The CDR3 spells CASSLQGATYNEQFF. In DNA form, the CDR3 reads TGTGCCAGCAGCTTACAGGGGGCCACCTACAATGAGCAGTTCTTC.